These 5 T cell receptor beta chains share one sample of origin, sequenced in a study of cytomegalovirus exposure and HLA in healthy donors. This PCR relied on a set of 60 Vbeta primers and 13 Jbeta primers. This table comes from immunoSEQ multiplex PCR, and its TCRdb copy is limited to in-frame clones, with some not included. The table shows approximately 210,000 clones, with almost 80% occurring only once. The material sequenced was PBMCs. These receptors originate from a male donor in good health and CMV-seronegative.

V gene TRBV7-3 combines with J gene TRBJ2-1; TRBD2 aligns across 9 bases. This CDR3 spans 15 amino acids. Germline V gives CDR1 SGHTA, CDR2 FQGTGA. J gave up 8 bases and V 2 bases, and 7 bases lay outside the gene matches. The CDR3 protein is CASSLAGGPQDEQFF. CDR3 nucleotides: TGTGCCAGCAGCTTAGCGGGAGGGCCTCAAGATGAGCAGTTCTTC.

V usage is TRBV4-3 and J usage is TRBJ2-2; D is perhaps TRBD1 (6 bases). Germline assignment: CDR1 LGHNA and CDR2 YSLEER. The V and J ends lost 0 bases and 4 bases respectively, with 9 bases between them. The CDR3 covers 15 residues. DNA of the CDR3: TGCGCCAGCAGCCAAGATTTAGGGGGCACCGGGGAGCTGTTTTTT. This sequence encodes CASSQDLGGTGELFF.

The V call is TRBV11-2, the J call TRBJ1-1; D is unresolved. The CDR3 is 13 amino acids. CDR1 and CDR2 from the germline V gene are SGHAT and FQNNGV. V lost 3 bases and J lost 1, with 6 bases in between. In DNA form, the CDR3 reads TGTGCCAGCAGCTTTCTCCCGAACACTGAAGCTTTCTTT. As protein: CASSFLPNTEAFF.

This chain links TRBV6-6 with TRBJ2-5; 10 positions agree with TRBD1. Germline V gives CDR1 MNHNY, CDR2 SVGAGI (reference sequence). The J segment lost 7 bases and the V segment lost 0 bases, leaving 2 bases of the junction unmatched. The CDR3 has 14 amino acids. CDR3 DNA: TGTGCCAGCAGTTACTCGACAGGGGGCGGGACCCAGTACTTC. As protein: CASSYSTGGGTQYF.

The genes are TRBV2 and TRBJ1-1; perhaps TRBD1 as D (6 bases). The V end was cut by 6 bases, the J end by 5 bases, with 16 bases between. Germline V CDR1 and CDR2: SNHLY, FYNNEI. This CDR3 has 14 residues. CDR3 nucleotide sequence: TGTGCCAGCAGACCCATGAGGGGGGGAACTGAAGCTTTCTTT. Its protein is CASRPMRGGTEAFF.